This T cell receptor (beta chain) was sequenced for a study of blood T cell repertoires in COVID-19. Whole-study context: Spain, Italy and the United States supplied samples that represented acute and convalescent COVID-19. Sources were T cells, B-cell-depleted T cells, or PBMCs; the material itself was cDNA or gDNA.

In the authors' methods: Nucleated cell counts were estimated from reference gene primer amplification. Measured with immunoSEQ multiplex PCR; TCRdb has only the in-frame clones, and not every one. V, J and clone size are those of that table, while D and trimming were read from the DNA. Altogether hundreds of thousands of clones are present, over 80% being singletons, with the ten largest covering around 25%. Looked up from germline, CDR1 is SGHTA and CDR2 is FQGNSA. V was pared by 5 bases and J by 4 bases, with 17 bases between. The CDR3 length is 15 residues. The material sequenced was peripheral blood. V is TRBV7-2 and J is TRBJ1-1; a possible D gene is TRBD1 (6 bases). This clonotype originated in a middle-aged man with acute or convalescent COVID-19. The CDR3 nucleotides read TGTGCCAGCAGCCAAGGTGTTCAGGGGCGCACTGAAGCTTTCTTT. This encodes CASSQGVQGRTEAFF.